This T cell receptor (beta chain) derives from a study of neoadjuvant nivolumab and ipilimumab in lung cancer. For the study at large: Nivolumab 3 mg/kg was given days 1, 15 and 29, plus ipilimumab 1 mg/kg day 1 in combination. The study, taken as a whole, reports: TCR richness and clonality were higher in tumors than adjacent uninvolved lung. Higher pretherapy blood TCR richness went with higher resected-tumor richness.

Germline assignment: CDR1 SGHKS and CDR2 YYEKEE (reference sequence). V lost 0 bases, J lost 4 bases, and 8 bases lay in between. This CDR3 is built from 14 residues. A word on this clone: Its antigen is not known.

The data were produced by immunoSEQ multiplex PCR, yet TCRdb's version contains in-frame clones alone and is incomplete. The repertoire holds about 18,000 clones, with over 70% as singletons. The chain uses TRBV5-5 and TRBJ1-5; D remains ambiguous. The material sequenced was peripheral blood, taken before neoadjuvant nivolumab, alone or with ipilimumab. The receptor's source is an adult with non-small cell lung cancer. CDR3 region: CASSLAVGNQPQHF. CDR3 nucleotides: TGTGCCAGCAGCTTGGCTGTAGGGAATCAGCCCCAGCATTTT.